This entry lists 30 T cell receptor beta chains sequenced from one sample in a study of shared clonotypes between healthy human individuals. Terminally differentiated effector memory CD45RA+ cells were left out of the naive CD8 fraction, which was CD45RO-negative and positively selected for CCR7. Clones were sequenced by immunoSEQ multiplex PCR, and TCRdb holds only the in-frame ones, with some missing. This table holds 1.5 million to 2.5 million clones, approximately 95% found once. The sequenced sample was naive CD8+ T cells sorted from blood. Receptor source: a man aged 18-30 years in good health.

This clone was seen a single time. Given a much more abundant clone one base away, this may be a read error. Other DNA sequences in this sample translate to the same CDR3. This sequence joins TRBV9 and TRBJ2-3; no definite D call. This CDR3 is built from 13 residues. Trimming shortened V by 0 bases and J by 3 bases, and 5 bases separated the two germline ends. Looked up from germline, CDR1 is SGDLS and CDR2 is YYNGEE. The CDR3, as DNA: TGTGCCAGCAGCGTAGGGGGAACAGATACGCAGTATTTT. It is translated as CASSVGGTDTQYF.

The chain employs TRBV6-5 and TRBJ1-1; D is undetermined. Trimming stripped 5 bases from V and 5 bases from J, with 12 bases between. The CDR3 runs to 13 residues. The germline gives CDR1 MNHEY, CDR2 SVGAGI. The CDR3 DNA follows: TGTGCCAGCAGTCCCCTAAGGGCGACTGAAGCTTTCTTT. Its translation: CASSPLRATEAFF.

This chain's CDR3 is CASSRGIQETNTEAFF. The DNA of the CDR3 is TGCGCCAGCAGTCGGGGGATACAGGAGACGAACACTGAAGCTTTCTTT. The J gene is TRBJ1-1, the V gene TRBV23-1, with D perhaps matching TRBD1 (5 bases). TRBV23-1 is an ORF, and what it does is uncertain. The CDR3 spans 16 residues. Trimming shortened V by 4 bases and J by 1 base, and 16 bases separated the two germline ends.

This rearrangement joins TRBV28 to TRBJ1-1; 7 nucleotides align to TRBD1. V dropped 5 bases and J dropped 4; count of bases not matched to a gene: 16. The CDR3 sequence is 17 residues long. The germline V gene has CDR1 MDHEN and CDR2 SYDVKM. The CDR3 coding sequence is TGTGCCAGCAGTCCCAGGGGGGTAAGGGGGGATGTCACTGAAGCTTTCTTT. Protein product: CASSPRGVRGDVTEAFF.

CDR3 loop: CAWSVLSLYEQYF. CDR3 sequence (DNA): TGTGCCTGGAGTGTACTCTCTTTATACGAGCAGTACTTC. The rearrangement links TRBV30 to TRBJ2-7; D uncertain. The germline V and J ends were trimmed by 0 bases and 4 bases, with 10 bases remaining between them. CDR1 and CDR2 (germline): GTSNPN, SVGIG (reference sequence). The CDR3 extends over 13 amino acids. The variable domain in full, with the rest retrieved from reference TRBV30 and TRBJ2-7, is SQTIHQWPATLVQPVGSPLSLECTVEGTSNPNLYWYRQAAGRGLQLLFYSVGIGQISSEVPQNLSASRPQDRQFILSSKKLLLSDSGFYLCAWSVLSLYEQYFGPGTRLTVT.

The chain is built from TRBV4-3 and TRBJ2-3; no definite D call. The germline V and J ends were trimmed by 0 bases and 5 bases, with 6 bases remaining between them. The CDR3 extends over 13 amino acids. CDR1 and CDR2 (germline): LGHNA, YSLEER. Here the CDR3 DNA reads TGCGCCAGCAGCCAAGATAGGGAAGATACGCAGTATTTT. Amino acids: CASSQDREDTQYF.

This clone was counted a few times. V is TRBV30 and J is TRBJ1-2, with D perhaps TRBD1 (5 bases). The CDR3 runs to 11 residues. Germline values: CDR1 GTSNPN, CDR2 SVGIG (reference sequence). The germline V and J ends were trimmed by 4 bases and 7 bases, with 10 bases remaining between them. The CDR3, as DNA: TGTGCCTGGAATACAGGCGCTGGCTACACCTTC. This sequence encodes CAWNTGAGYTF.

This clone appeared a single time. V gene TRBV5-1 combines with J gene TRBJ1-1; D perhaps matches TRBD1 (5 bases). The germline V gene has CDR1 SGHRS and CDR2 YFSETQ. Trimming removed 0 bases at V and 0 bases at J, with 15 bases between. CDR3 size: 17 residues. The CDR3 is CASSLDGAGVMNTEAFF. CDR3 coding DNA: TGCGCCAGCAGCTTGGATGGGGCCGGGGTAATGAACACTGAAGCTTTCTTT.

This chain joins TRBV10-2 and TRBJ2-7, with unresolved D. V lost 2 bases and J lost 2, with 10 bases in between. Looked up from germline, CDR1 is WSHSY and CDR2 is SAAADI. The CDR3 contains 14 residues. CDR3 sequence: CASSETDGPYEQYF. The CDR3 region has the DNA TGCGCCAGCAGTGAGACCGACGGTCCCTACGAGCAGTACTTC.

The V gene is TRBV30, the J gene TRBJ2-3; maybe TRBD2 (6 bases). V shed 5 bases and J shed 2 bases, with 11 bases lying between them. CDR1 and CDR2 (germline): GTSNPN, SVGIG (reference sequence). This CDR3 comprises 13 residues. The DNA for the CDR3 is TGTGCCTGGGAGGGACTCTCCACAGATACGCAGTATTTT. As protein: CAWEGLSTDTQYF.

This chain uses TRBV9 with TRBJ1-4; D not resolved. This CDR3 region has 14 residues. The germline V gene encodes CDR1 SGDLS and CDR2 YYNGEE. V dropped 7 bases and J dropped 0 bases, with 10 bases sitting between them. CDR3 DNA sequence: TGTGCCAGCGGAACTTACTCAACTAATGAAAAACTGTTTTTT. This translates into CASGTYSTNEKLFF.

This chain uses TRBV14 with TRBJ1-2; D is unresolved. With 2 bases removed from V and 8 bases from J, the gap between germline ends came to 15 bases. The CDR3 is 14 residues long. Germline V gene lookup returns CDR1 SGHDN and CDR2 FVKESK. The CDR3 protein is CASSQLHSAMGYTF. The CDR3 nucleotides read TGTGCCAGCAGCCAATTACACAGTGCGATGGGCTACACCTTC.

The gene calls are TRBV5-1 and TRBJ2-2; 7 bases are a match to TRBD1. The germline V gene has CDR1 SGHRS and CDR2 YFSETQ. This CDR3 region has 14 residues. With 1 base clipped from V and 7 bases from J, the junction kept 4 bases outside the gene matches. CDR3 DNA sequence: TGCGCCAGCAGCTTGCAACAGGGGAACGGGGAGCTGTTTTTT. This codes for CASSLQQGNGELFF.

V gene TRBV27 combines with J gene TRBJ2-6; D unresolved. V was trimmed by 5 bases and J by 2 bases, leaving 13 bases between them. The CDR3 totals 16 residues. The germline gives CDR1 MNHEY, CDR2 SMNVEV (reference sequence). The CDR3 region has the DNA TGTGCCAGCAGTCGAATAGGCGTGGCTGGGGCCAACGTCCTGACTTTC. Encoded protein: CASSRIGVAGANVLTF.

About this clone: Other DNA sequences in this specimen translate into the identical CDR3. The V gene is TRBV27, the J gene TRBJ2-7; 14 nucleotides agree with TRBD2. The germline gives CDR1 MNHEY, CDR2 SMNVEV (reference sequence). The V gene end was trimmed by 6 bases and the J gene end by 5 bases; junction bases not matched to a gene: 6. The CDR3 is 15 residues long. DNA of the CDR3: TGTGCCAGCAGCCCCGGGACTAGCGGGGGAAACGAGCAGTACTTC. This encodes CASSPGTSGGNEQYF.

About this clone: The same CDR3 is also encoded by other DNA sequences in this sample. V and J are TRBV19 and TRBJ2-7; the match to TRBD1 covers 10 bases. This CDR3 spans 14 amino acids. Trimming took 5 bases from V and 4 from J; bases not matched to a gene: 5. The germline V gene has CDR1 LNHDA and CDR2 SQIVND (reference sequence). The CDR3, as DNA: TGTGCCAGTAGTCCCGGGACAGGGGATTACGAGCAGTACTTC. Residues: CASSPGTGDYEQYF.

The gene calls are TRBV5-4 and TRBJ2-7, with 7 bases identical to TRBD1. V shed 3 bases and J 2 bases; nucleotides not matched to a gene: 2. The CDR3 is 13 residues long. CDR1 SGHNT and CDR2 YYREEE come from the germline V gene (reference sequence). CDR3 residues: CASSWGQTYEQYF. CDR3 in DNA: TGTGCCAGCAGCTGGGGACAGACCTACGAGCAGTACTTC.

The chain is built from TRBV28 and TRBJ2-3, with D maybe TRBD2 (6 bases). CDR3 size: 15 residues. The germline V gene has CDR1 MDHEN and CDR2 SYDVKM. Trimming removed 4 bases from V and 1 base from J, with 12 bases in between. As DNA, the CDR3 is TGTGCCAGCAGTTCCCGGAGGGAGGGCACAGATACGCAGTATTTT. Translation: CASSSRREGTDTQYF.

This chain joins TRBV25-1 and TRBJ1-2, with D possibly matching TRBD1 (6 bases). This CDR3 has 13 amino acids. The germline V gene encodes CDR1 MGHDK and CDR2 SYGVNS. V dropped 7 bases and J dropped 6 bases, with 15 bases sitting between them. Here the CDR3 reads CASTLDRSDGYTF. In nucleotides, the CDR3 is TGTGCCAGCACGCTCGACAGGTCGGATGGCTACACCTTC.

This clone came up once. The CDR3, as DNA: TGTGCCTGGAGTGGACAGGGCAGTTCACCCCTCCACTTT. Translating gives CAWSGQGSSPLHF. The V gene is TRBV30, the J gene TRBJ1-6, with 7 bases aligning to TRBD1. After removal of 1 base from V and 9 bases from J, the junction contained 3 bases not matched to a gene. Germline values: CDR1 GTSNPN, CDR2 SVGIG (reference sequence). There are 13 residues in the CDR3.

A word on this clone: The same CDR3 can be traced to other DNA sequences in this sample. The gene calls are TRBV4-1 and TRBJ2-7; 9 bases are a match to TRBD2. The trim removed 1 base at V and 2 bases at J, leaving 3 bases unmatched. The CDR3 consists of 15 residues. Germline CDR1 is MGHRA and CDR2 is YSYEKL. CDR3 amino acids: CASSQGLAATYEQYF. CDR3 in DNA: TGCGCCAGCAGCCAAGGACTAGCGGCAACCTACGAGCAGTACTTC.

A remark on this clone: This specimen includes other DNA sequences encoding the same CDR3. The rearrangement joins TRBV5-6 to TRBJ2-2, with 10 bases identical to TRBD2. CDR3 size: 16 residues. The V segment lost 0 bases and the J segment 5 bases; nucleotides outside the gene matches: 4. The germline V gene encodes CDR1 SGHDT and CDR2 YYEEEE. The CDR3 DNA is TGTGCCAGCAGCTTGGGTCTAGCGGGGGCTACCGGGGAGCTGTTTTTT. Translation gives CASSLGLAGATGELFF.

The chain joins TRBV7-8 to TRBJ2-1; 9 bases are shared with TRBD2. CDR1 is SGHVS, CDR2 FQNEAQ, per germline. The CDR3 is made up of 15 amino acids. V lost 5 bases and J lost 6; bases outside the gene matches: 8. CDR3 DNA sequence: TGTGCCAGCAGCCCCCTCAGCGGGGGGCGCAATGAGCAGTTCTTC. Its protein product is CASSPLSGGRNEQFF.

About this clone: The same CDR3 can be traced to other DNA sequences in this sample. The chain is built from TRBV13 and TRBJ2-3; D might be TRBD1 (6 bases). CDR1 is PRHDT, CDR2 FYEKMQ, per germline (reference sequence). Trimming stripped 4 bases from V and 5 bases from J, with 13 bases between. The CDR3 sequence is 14 residues long. The CDR3, as DNA: TGTGCCAGCAGCTCAGCTACAGGGATAGATACGCAGTATTTT. This gives the protein CASSSATGIDTQYF.

The rearrangement joins TRBV29-1 to TRBJ2-7; D is unresolved. This CDR3 is built from 13 residues. The V and J ends lost 0 bases and 3 bases respectively, with 9 bases between them. Germline CDR1 is SQVTM and CDR2 is ANQGSEA. CDR3 amino acids: CSVEEQNNYEQYF. The CDR3 DNA follows: TGCAGCGTTGAAGAGCAGAACAACTACGAGCAGTACTTC.

The V gene is TRBV27, the J gene TRBJ1-2; TRBD1 is a possible D gene (5 bases). Trimming took off 6 bases at V and 4 bases at J, with 12 bases between the two ends. Germline V gene data show CDR1 as MNHEY and CDR2 as SMNVEV (reference sequence). The CDR3 extends over 13 amino acids. Here the CDR3 reads CASREGLGYGYTF. In nucleotides, the CDR3 is TGTGCCAGCAGGGAGGGGCTCGGCTATGGCTACACCTTC.

The rearrangement links TRBV9 to TRBJ2-5; D remains ambiguous. Deletions cut 4 bases from V and 4 bases from J, with 14 bases between. Germline V gives CDR1 SGDLS, CDR2 YYNGEE. The CDR3 runs 14 residues. The CDR3 DNA reads as TGTGCCAGCAGCCCCCCCAAGCCCCCAGAGACCCAGTACTTC. Translated: CASSPPKPPETQYF.

This clone was recorded once. This rearrangement joins TRBV27 to TRBJ2-2, with D perhaps matching TRBD2 (6 bases). The germline V gene encodes CDR1 MNHEY and CDR2 SMNVEV (reference sequence). V was shortened by 7 bases and J by 0 bases, with 12 bases between the two germline ends. CDR3 length: 15 amino acids. The CDR3 loop reads CASKWAGTNTGELFF. In nucleotides, the CDR3 is TGTGCCAGCAAGTGGGCGGGGACGAACACCGGGGAGCTGTTTTTT.

The rearrangement joins TRBV7-9 to TRBJ2-1; 12 bases map to TRBD1. The V gene end was trimmed by 5 bases and the J gene end by 3 bases; junction bases not matched to a gene: 8. Germline assignment: CDR1 SEHNR and CDR2 FQNEAQ (reference sequence). The CDR3 consists of 17 residues. The CDR3 reads CASSNGTGGVFYNEQFF. The CDR3 DNA sequence: TGTGCCAGCAGCAACGGGACAGGGGGCGTTTTCTACAATGAGCAGTTCTTC.

This chain joins TRBV5-6 and TRBJ2-1; D gene ambiguous. This CDR3 region has 14 residues. Between the trimmed V and J ends, which lost 0 bases and 3 bases, there was a span of 7 bases. Germline V lookup: CDR1 SGHDT, CDR2 YYEEEE. The CDR3 DNA reads TGTGCCAGCAGCTTGGGTGCTTTCTACAATGAGCAGTTCTTC. Its protein is CASSLGAFYNEQFF. Variable domain in full (rest from reference TRBV5-6 and TRBJ2-1): DAGVTQSPTHLIKTRGQQVTLRCSPKSGHDTVSWYQQALGQGPQFIFQYYEEEERQRGNFPDRFSGHQFPNYSSELNVNALLLGDSALYLCASSLGAFYNEQFFGPGTRLTVL.